This section outlines one T cell receptor (beta chain) sequence together with its context. At the time of sampling, donors were nominally healthy, though unrecorded immune exposures were likely. Researchers ran the PCR with 60 Vbeta and 13 Jbeta primers. The protocol was immunoSEQ multiplex PCR, while the TCRdb copy is restricted to in-frame clones and leaves out a portion. The sample has 130,000 or so clones; 70% to 80% are singletons. This entry belongs to a study of cytomegalovirus exposure and HLA in healthy donors. Whole-study context: Earlier sequencing of some 170 million T cells yielded 120 million or so unique TCR beta sequences.

The clonotype was recovered from a woman aged 45-59 years in good health and CMV-seropositive. Material for sequencing was PBMCs.

CDR3 DNA: TGTGCCAGCAGCTTAGAGACAGGGGAGCAAGAGACCCAGTACTTC. Amino acids: CASSLETGEQETQYF. The chain joins TRBV7-2 to TRBJ2-5; TRBD1 matches 8 bases. This CDR3 is built from 15 residues. Per germline, CDR1 SGHTA and CDR2 FQGNSA. Unmatched junction bases numbered 3, after V lost 1 base and J lost 2 bases.